The next 6 T cell receptor beta chains were all read from a single sample in a study of beta chain features in type 1 diabetes. These receptors' targets are unknown. Study observations and caveats: Type 1 diabetes patients showed a moderate but significant shortening of TCRB CDR3s in all four CD4+ subsets.

Isolated RNA was reverse transcribed in full, so expressed TCRB transcripts were sequenced. Sequenced by immunoSEQ multiplex PCR; TCRdb stores in-frame clones only, minus some. This sample has approximately 280,000 clones, with approximately 16% found just once. Sequenced input: naive CD4+ T cells from blood. These receptor sequences come from a man aged 18 to 29 with type 1 diabetes.

This clone came up a few times. The CDR3 DNA sequence: TGTGCCAGCAGTCTCCACGGGGCGGGGAACTATGGCTACACCTTC. Amino acid sequence: CASSLHGAGNYGYTF. The chain uses TRBV7-2 and TRBJ1-2, with a tentative D call TRBD1 (5 bases). Germline V gene lookup returns CDR1 SGHTA and CDR2 FQGNSA. V shed 6 bases and J shed 2 bases, with 16 bases lying between them. This CDR3 region has 15 residues.

The chain has TRBV30 and TRBJ1-1; possible D gene TRBD1, 5 bases. The CDR3 has 14 residues. The V and J ends lost 2 bases and 4 bases respectively, with 14 bases between them. Germline loops: CDR1 GTSNPN, CDR2 SVGIG (reference sequence). CDR3 bases: TGTGCCTGGAGTCCAAGACTGGGGCGCACTGAAGCTTTCTTT. Its translation: CAWSPRLGRTEAFF.

This clone was detected only a few times. The chain links TRBV19 to TRBJ1-5, with D unclear. CDR3 length: 13 residues. Germline loops: CDR1 LNHDA, CDR2 SQIVND (reference sequence). V was shortened by 6 bases and J by 3 bases, with 9 bases between the two germline ends. CDR3: CASSLVANQPQHF. CDR3 DNA sequence: TGTGCCAGTAGCCTGGTGGCCAATCAGCCCCAGCATTTT.

The V gene is TRBV20-1, the J gene TRBJ1-2, with TRBD1 identical over 8 bases. Germline-derived CDR1 and CDR2 are DFQATT and SNEGSKA (reference sequence). CDR3 size: 11 residues. CDR3 amino acids: CIGTGRSGYTF. DNA of the CDR3: TGCATCGGGACAGGCCGTAGTGGCTACACCTTC.

This clone was detected only a few times. The chain joins TRBV2 to TRBJ1-2; D unclear. The germline V gene has CDR1 SNHLY and CDR2 FYNNEI. The germline V and J ends were trimmed by 7 bases and 3 bases, with 9 bases remaining between them. The CDR3 extends over 12 amino acids. CDR3 nucleotide sequence: TGTGCCAGCACAGCAGGCCACTATGGCTACACCTTC. The encoded protein is CASTAGHYGYTF.

V gene TRBV7-2 combines with J gene TRBJ2-7, with 9 bases fitting TRBD1. There are 15 residues in the CDR3. Germline trimming cut 5 bases from V and 4 bases from J; bases unmatched to any gene: 9. The germline CDR1 and CDR2 sequences are SGHTA and FQGNSA. CDR3 amino acids: CASSRQTGGKYEQYF. The CDR3 nucleotides are TGTGCCAGCAGCCGGCAGACAGGGGGGAAATACGAGCAGTACTTC.